This T cell receptor (beta chain) was sequenced during a study of CD8 T cells in Susac syndrome. J lost 1 base, V lost 5 bases, and 10 bases had no gene match. Germline assignment: CDR1 MDHEN and CDR2 SYDVKM. The CDR3 has 16 amino acids. After extraction with the RNeasy kit, roughly 0.5 to 1 ug of the RNA was reverse transcribed using random hexamers. An immunoSEQ multiplex PCR amplified TCR beta CDR3 over 54 Vbeta and 13 Jbeta. From the immunoSEQ multiplex PCR reads, TCRdb called clonotypes with MiXCR, one entry per CDR3 protein. The table includes about 190,000 distinct CDR3 sequences, around 95% detected once.

Sequenced material: CD4+ T cells from PBMCs. The source of this sequence is a human donor with Susac syndrome. This chain connects TRBV28 to TRBJ2-7; 8 bases are a match to TRBD1. This chain's CDR3 is CASSTPTGEVSYEQYF. CDR3 sequence (DNA): TGTGCCAGCAGTACCCCGACAGGGGAGGTTTCCTACGAGCAGTACTTC.